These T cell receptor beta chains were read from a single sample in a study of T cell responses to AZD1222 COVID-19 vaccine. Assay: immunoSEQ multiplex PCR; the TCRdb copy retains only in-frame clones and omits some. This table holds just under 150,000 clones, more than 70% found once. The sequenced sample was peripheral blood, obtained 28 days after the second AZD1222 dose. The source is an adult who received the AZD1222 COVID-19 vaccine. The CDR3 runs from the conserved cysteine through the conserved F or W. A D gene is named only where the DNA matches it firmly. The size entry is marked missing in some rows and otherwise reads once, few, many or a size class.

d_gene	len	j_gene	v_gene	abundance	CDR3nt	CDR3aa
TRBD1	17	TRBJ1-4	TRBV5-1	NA	TGCGCCAGCAGCTTAATGACAGGGGGAGTCGATGGGGAAAAACTGTTTTTT	CASSLMTGGVDGEKLFF
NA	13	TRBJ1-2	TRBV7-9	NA	TGTGCCAGCGAATTACAGGGATGGGGCGGCTACACCTTC	CASELQGWGGYTF
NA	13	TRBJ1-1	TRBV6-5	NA	TGTGCCAGCAGTTACACAGACAAGTCTGAAGCTTTCTTT	CASSYTDKSEAFF
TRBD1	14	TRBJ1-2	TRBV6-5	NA	TGTGCCAGCAGGGGGACAGGGGGTAACTATGGCTACACCTTC	CASRGTGGNYGYTF
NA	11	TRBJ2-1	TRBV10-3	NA	TGTGCCATCGGGGTGTACAATGAGCAGTTCTTC	CAIGVYNEQFF
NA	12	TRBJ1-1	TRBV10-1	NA	TGCGCCAGTCAAGGGCGTGGGACTGAAGCTTTCTTT	CASQGRGTEAFF
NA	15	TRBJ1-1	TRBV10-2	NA	TGCGCCAGCAGTAAGGTGTTGGCCCTTAACACTGAAGCTTTCTTT	CASSKVLALNTEAFF
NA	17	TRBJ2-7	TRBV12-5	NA	TGTGCTAGTGGTTTGGGCCCCCCCCCTTCAGGGGCCTACGAGCAGTACTTC	CASGLGPPPSGAYEQYF
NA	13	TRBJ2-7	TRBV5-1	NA	TGCGCCAGCAGTCCACCGGACTCCTACGAGCAGTACTTC	CASSPPDSYEQYF
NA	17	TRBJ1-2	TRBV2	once	TGTGCCAGCAGTGAACAACGAACATTAACGGGAGGCTATGGCTACACCTTC	CASSEQRTLTGGYGYTF
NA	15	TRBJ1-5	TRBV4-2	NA	TGTGCCAGCAGCCAAGAGGCCACCGACGGTCAGCCCCAGCATTTT	CASSQEATDGQPQHF
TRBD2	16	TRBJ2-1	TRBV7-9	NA	TGTGCCAGCAGCCCGGGGAGCGGGATCTCCTACAATGAGCAGTTCTTC	CASSPGSGISYNEQFF
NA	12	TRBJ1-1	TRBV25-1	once	TGTGCCAGCAGTGAAGTTGGCACTGAAGCTTTCTTT	CASSEVGTEAFF
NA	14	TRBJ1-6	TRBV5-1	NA	TGCGCCAGCAGCTTGGATGGAAATAATTCACCCCTCCACTTT	CASSLDGNNSPLHF
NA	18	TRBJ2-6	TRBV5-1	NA	TGCGCCAGCAGCATCAGGGGTCCCCTAACTTCGGGGGCCAACGTCCTGACTTTC	CASSIRGPLTSGANVLTF
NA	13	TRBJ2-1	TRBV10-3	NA	TGTGCCATCAATCGGCCGGGAGACAATGAGCAGTTCTTC	CAINRPGDNEQFF
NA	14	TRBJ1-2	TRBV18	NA	TGTGCCAGCTCCCCGGGGGCGGTGGGCTATGGCTACACCTTC	CASSPGAVGYGYTF
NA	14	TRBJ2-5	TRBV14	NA	TGTGCCAGCAGCCAAGTAGGGGGGCGAGAGACCCAGTACTTC	CASSQVGGRETQYF
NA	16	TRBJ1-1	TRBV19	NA	TGTGCCAGTAGCAACCGCCGGGGGCGCGGACGGACTGAAGCTTTCTTT	CASSNRRGRGRTEAFF
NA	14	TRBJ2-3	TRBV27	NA	TGTGCCAGCAGCCTGGGTCTCAGCACAGATACGCAGTATTTT	CASSLGLSTDTQYF
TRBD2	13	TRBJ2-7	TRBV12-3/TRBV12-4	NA	TGTGCCAGCAGTTTATCGCCGGGGGGCGAGCAGTACTTC	CASSLSPGGEQYF
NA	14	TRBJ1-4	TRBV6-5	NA	TGTGCCAGCAGTTCGGGGGGAGTTAATGAAAAACTGTTTTTT	CASSSGGVNEKLFF
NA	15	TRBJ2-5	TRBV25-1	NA	TGTGCCAGCAGTGACCCATTCGGCAACCAAGAGACCCAGTACTTC	CASSDPFGNQETQYF
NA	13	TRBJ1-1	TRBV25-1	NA	TGTGCCAGCAGTAAGGAAATGAACACTGAAGCTTTCTTT	CASSKEMNTEAFF
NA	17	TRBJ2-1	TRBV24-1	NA	TGTGCCACCAGTGATCCTCGAGCGGAGAGCTCCTACAATGAGCAGTTCTTC	CATSDPRAESSYNEQFF
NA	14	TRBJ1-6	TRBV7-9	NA	TGTGCCACCCCCCGCGGGGGTCATAATTCACCCCTCCACTTT	CATPRGGHNSPLHF
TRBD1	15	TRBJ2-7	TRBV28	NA	TGTGCCAGCAGTTTGGGACAGGGAATCTCCTACGAGCAGTACTTC	CASSLGQGISYEQYF
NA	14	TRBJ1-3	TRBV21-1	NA	TGTGCCAGCAGCAACGAACAGGGTTTGAGCACCATATATTTT	CASSNEQGLSTIYF
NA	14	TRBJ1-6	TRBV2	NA	TGTGCCAGCAGCGGGATGGCCTATAATTCACCCCTCCACTTT	CASSGMAYNSPLHF
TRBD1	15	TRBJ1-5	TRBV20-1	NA	TGCAGTGCTAGTATAGGGGGCATCTCGACTCAGCCCCAGCATTTT	CSASIGGISTQPQHF
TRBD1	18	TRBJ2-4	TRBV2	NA	TGTGCCAGCAGCAGAACCCGAGGACAGGGGGCTTCGGAAAACATTCAGTACTTC	CASSRTRGQGASENIQYF
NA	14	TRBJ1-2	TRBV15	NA	TGTGCCACCAGCAGAGATCTGGCTAACTATGGCTACACCTTC	CATSRDLANYGYTF
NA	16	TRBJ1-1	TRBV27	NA	TGTGCCAGCAGTTTCACAGGGCCCGGGGGAGTCACTGAAGCTTTCTTT	CASSFTGPGGVTEAFF
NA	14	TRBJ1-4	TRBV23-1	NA	TGCGCCAGCAGTCAGAGGGGCGGGGATGAAAAACTGTTTTTT	CASSQRGGDEKLFF
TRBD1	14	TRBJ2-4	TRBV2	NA	TGTGCCAGCAGGCCGGGACAGGGGGTTGGCATTCAGTACTTC	CASRPGQGVGIQYF
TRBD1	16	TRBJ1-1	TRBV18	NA	TGTGCCAGCTTGCCGGACAGGGGTAGTTTCGGCACTGAAGCTTTCTTT	CASLPDRGSFGTEAFF
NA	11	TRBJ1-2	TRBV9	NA	TGTGCCAGCAGCCAGTCCTATGGCTACACCTTC	CASSQSYGYTF
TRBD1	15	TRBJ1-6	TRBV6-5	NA	TGTGCCAGCAGTCCCGGGGGGACAGTGGGTTCACCCCTCCACTTT	CASSPGGTVGSPLHF
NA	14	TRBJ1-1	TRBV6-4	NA	TGTGCCAGCAGTCCCAGGTGGGGGAACACTGAAGCTTTCTTT	CASSPRWGNTEAFF
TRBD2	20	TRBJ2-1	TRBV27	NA	TGTGCCAGCCGATATGATAGCGGGAGGAGAAAATTAAGCTCCTACAATGAGCAGTTCTTC	CASRYDSGRRKLSSYNEQFF
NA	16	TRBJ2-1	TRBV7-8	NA	TGTGCCAGCAGCTTAGTAGGGGGGAGGATCAACAATGAGCAGTTCTTC	CASSLVGGRINNEQFF
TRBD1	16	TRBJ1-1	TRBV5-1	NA	TGCGCCAGCAGCTTGGCTCCCGACAGGGTGAACACTGAAGCTTTCTTT	CASSLAPDRVNTEAFF
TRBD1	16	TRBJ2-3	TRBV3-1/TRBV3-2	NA	TGTGCCAGCAGCCTCCTCCGAGGGGGCCATAAAGATACGCAGTATTTT	CASSLLRGGHKDTQYF
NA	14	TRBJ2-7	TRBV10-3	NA	TGTGCCATCAGTGATAATAGCGCCAGCTACGAGCAGTACTTC	CAISDNSASYEQYF
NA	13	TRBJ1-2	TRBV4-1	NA	TGCGCCAGCAGCCAAAACCAGGGCGTGGGCTACACCTTC	CASSQNQGVGYTF
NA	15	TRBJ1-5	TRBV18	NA	TGTGCCAGCTCACCACTAGCAGGGAACAATCAGCCCCAGCATTTT	CASSPLAGNNQPQHF
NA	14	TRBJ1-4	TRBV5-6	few	TGTGCCAGCAGCCGTGGAGCCACGGATGAAAAACTGTTTTTT	CASSRGATDEKLFF
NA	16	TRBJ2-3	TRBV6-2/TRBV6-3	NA	TGTGCCAGCAGTGATTGGGCGGGCTCGGGGACAGATACGCAGTATTTT	CASSDWAGSGTDTQYF
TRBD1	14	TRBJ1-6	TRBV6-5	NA	TGTGCCAGCAGCCGGGGACAGTATAATTCACCCCTCCACTTT	CASSRGQYNSPLHF
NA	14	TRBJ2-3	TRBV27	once	TGTGCCAGCAGTGAAACACAGATTACAGATACGCAGTATTTT	CASSETQITDTQYF
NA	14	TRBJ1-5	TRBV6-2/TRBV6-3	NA	TGTGCCAGCAGCCCCCCGGGCCACAATCAGCCCCAGCATTTT	CASSPPGHNQPQHF
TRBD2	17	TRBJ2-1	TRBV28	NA	TGTGCCAGCCAGGGGGGACTAGCGGATGACTCCTACAATGAGCAGTTCTTC	CASQGGLADDSYNEQFF
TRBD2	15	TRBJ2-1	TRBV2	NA	TGTGCCAGCAGTCAACTAGCGGGGGATTACAATGAGCAGTTCTTC	CASSQLAGDYNEQFF
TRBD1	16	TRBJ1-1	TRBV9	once	TGTGCCAGCAGCGTAGCCCCGACAGGGGGGGACACTGAAGCTTTCTTT	CASSVAPTGGDTEAFF
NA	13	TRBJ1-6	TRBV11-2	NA	TGTGCCAGCAGCGCCGAGACTGTCTCACCCCTCCACTTT	CASSAETVSPLHF
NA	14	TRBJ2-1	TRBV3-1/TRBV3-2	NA	TGTGCCAGCAGCATAATAATTGGGGGCAATGAGCAGTTCTTC	CASSIIIGGNEQFF
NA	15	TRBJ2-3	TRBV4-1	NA	TGCGCCAGCAGCCAAGGGCAGGACTTCGCAGATACGCAGTATTTT	CASSQGQDFADTQYF
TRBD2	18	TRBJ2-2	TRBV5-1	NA	TGCGCCAGCAGCCGAACCGGGACTAGCGGGAGCAACACCGGGGAGCTGTTTTTT	CASSRTGTSGSNTGELFF